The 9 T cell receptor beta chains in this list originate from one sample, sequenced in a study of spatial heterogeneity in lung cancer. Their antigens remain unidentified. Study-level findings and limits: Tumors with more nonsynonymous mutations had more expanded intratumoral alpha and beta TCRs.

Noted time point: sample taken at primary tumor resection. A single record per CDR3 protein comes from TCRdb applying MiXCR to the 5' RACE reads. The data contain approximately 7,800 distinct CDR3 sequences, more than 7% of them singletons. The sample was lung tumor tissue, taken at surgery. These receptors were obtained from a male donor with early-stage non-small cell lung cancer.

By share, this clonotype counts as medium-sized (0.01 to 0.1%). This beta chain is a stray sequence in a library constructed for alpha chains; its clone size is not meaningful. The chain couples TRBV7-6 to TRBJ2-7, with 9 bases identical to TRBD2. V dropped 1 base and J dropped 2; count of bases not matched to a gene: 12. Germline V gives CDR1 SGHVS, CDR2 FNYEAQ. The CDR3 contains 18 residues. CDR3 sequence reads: CASSLGASGITGAYEQYF. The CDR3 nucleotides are TGTGCCAGCAGCTTAGGCGCTAGCGGGATCACGGGGGCCTACGAGCAGTACTTC.

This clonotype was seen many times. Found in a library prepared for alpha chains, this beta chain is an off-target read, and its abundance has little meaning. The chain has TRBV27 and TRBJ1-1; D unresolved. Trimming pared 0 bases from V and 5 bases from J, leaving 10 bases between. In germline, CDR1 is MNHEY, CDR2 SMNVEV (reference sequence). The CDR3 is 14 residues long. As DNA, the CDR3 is TGTGCCAGCAGTTTATCGCGCGGCCAAACTGAAGCTTTCTTT. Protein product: CASSLSRGQTEAFF.

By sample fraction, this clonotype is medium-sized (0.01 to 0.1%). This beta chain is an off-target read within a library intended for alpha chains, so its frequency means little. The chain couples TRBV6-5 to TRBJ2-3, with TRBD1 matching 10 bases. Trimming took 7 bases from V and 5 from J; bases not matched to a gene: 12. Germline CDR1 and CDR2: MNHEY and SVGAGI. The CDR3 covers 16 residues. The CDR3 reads CASTPSGTGVGDTQYF. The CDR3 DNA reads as TGTGCCAGCACTCCAAGTGGGACAGGGGTCGGAGATACGCAGTATTTT.

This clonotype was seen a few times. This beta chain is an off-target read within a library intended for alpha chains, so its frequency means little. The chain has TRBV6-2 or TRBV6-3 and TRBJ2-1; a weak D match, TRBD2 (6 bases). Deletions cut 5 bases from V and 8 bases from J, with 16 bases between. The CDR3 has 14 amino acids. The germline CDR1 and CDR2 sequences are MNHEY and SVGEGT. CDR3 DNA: TGTGCCAGCAGTCGGCGACTAGGTGCCGATGAGCAGTTCTTC. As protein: CASSRRLGADEQFF.

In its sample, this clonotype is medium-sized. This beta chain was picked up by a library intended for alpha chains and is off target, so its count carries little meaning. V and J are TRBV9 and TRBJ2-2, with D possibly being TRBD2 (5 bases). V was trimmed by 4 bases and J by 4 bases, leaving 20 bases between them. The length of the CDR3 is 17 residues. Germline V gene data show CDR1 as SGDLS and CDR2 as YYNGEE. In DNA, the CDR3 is TGTGCCAGCAGCCCCCGAGCCCTAGCTGGAGGCACCGGGGAGCTGTTTTTT. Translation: CASSPRALAGGTGELFF. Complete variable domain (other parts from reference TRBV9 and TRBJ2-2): DSGVTQTPKHLITATGQRVTLRCSPRSGDLSVYWYQQSLDQGLQFLIQYYNGEERAKGNILERFSAQQFPDLHSELNLSSLELGDSALYFCASSPRALAGGTGELFFGEGSRLTVL.

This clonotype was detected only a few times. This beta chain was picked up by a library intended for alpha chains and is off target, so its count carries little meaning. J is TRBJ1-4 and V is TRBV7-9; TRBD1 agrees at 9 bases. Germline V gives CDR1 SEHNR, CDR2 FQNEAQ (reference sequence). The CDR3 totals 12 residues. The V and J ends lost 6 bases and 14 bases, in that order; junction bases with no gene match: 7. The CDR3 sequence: CASRPTGGGLFF. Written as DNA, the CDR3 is TGTGCCAGCAGACCTACAGGGGGCGGTCTGTTTTTT.

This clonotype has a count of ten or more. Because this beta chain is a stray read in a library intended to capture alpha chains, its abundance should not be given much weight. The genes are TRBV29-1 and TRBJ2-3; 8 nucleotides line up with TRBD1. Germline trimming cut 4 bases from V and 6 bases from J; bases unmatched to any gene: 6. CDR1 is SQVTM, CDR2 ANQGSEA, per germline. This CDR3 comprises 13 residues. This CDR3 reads CSVGTGSEDTQYF. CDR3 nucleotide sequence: TGCAGCGTTGGGACAGGGTCGGAGGATACGCAGTATTTT.

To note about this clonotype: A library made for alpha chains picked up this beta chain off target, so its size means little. The CDR3 region is CASSVLLAGTDTQYF. As DNA, the CDR3 is TGTGCCAGCAGCGTTCTGCTAGCGGGCACAGATACGCAGTATTTT. V gene TRBV9 combines with J gene TRBJ2-3, with 7 bases lining up with TRBD2. Germline-derived CDR1 and CDR2 are SGDLS and YYNGEE. Germline trimming cut 2 bases from V and 1 base from J; bases unmatched to any gene: 4. The length of the CDR3 is 15 residues.

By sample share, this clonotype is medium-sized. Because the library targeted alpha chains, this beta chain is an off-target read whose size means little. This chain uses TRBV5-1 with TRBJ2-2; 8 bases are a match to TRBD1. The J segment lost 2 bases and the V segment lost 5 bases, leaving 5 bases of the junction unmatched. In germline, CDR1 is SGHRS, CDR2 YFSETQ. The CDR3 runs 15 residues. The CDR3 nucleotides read TGCGCCAGCAGTTCTGGACAGGGTAACACCGGGGAGCTGTTTTTT. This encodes CASSSGQGNTGELFF.